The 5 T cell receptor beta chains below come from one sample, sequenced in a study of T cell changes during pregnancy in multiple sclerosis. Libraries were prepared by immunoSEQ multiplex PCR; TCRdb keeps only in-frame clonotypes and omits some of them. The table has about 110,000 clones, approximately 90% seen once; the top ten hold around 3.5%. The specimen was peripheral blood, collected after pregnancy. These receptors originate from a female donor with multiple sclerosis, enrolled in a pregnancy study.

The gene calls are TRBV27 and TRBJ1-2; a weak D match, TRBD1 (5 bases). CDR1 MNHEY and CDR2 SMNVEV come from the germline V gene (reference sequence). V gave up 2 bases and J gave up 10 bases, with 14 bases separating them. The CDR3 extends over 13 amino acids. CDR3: CASSLGTRENYTF. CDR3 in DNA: TGTGCCAGCAGTTTAGGGACTAGGGAGAACTACACCTTC.

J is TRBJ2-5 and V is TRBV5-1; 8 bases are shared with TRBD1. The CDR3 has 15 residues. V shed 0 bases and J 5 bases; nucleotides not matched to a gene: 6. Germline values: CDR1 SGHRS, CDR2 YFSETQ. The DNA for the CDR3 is TGCGCCAGCAGCTTGGAAGGACAGGGAAGGGAGACCCAGTACTTC. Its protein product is CASSLEGQGRETQYF.

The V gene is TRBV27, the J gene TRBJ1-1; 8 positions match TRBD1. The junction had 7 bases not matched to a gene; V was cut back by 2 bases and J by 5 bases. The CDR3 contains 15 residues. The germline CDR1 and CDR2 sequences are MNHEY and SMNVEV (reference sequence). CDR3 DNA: TGTGCCAGCAGTTTAGAAGGAACAGGGGGTACTGAAGCTTTCTTT. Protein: CASSLEGTGGTEAFF.

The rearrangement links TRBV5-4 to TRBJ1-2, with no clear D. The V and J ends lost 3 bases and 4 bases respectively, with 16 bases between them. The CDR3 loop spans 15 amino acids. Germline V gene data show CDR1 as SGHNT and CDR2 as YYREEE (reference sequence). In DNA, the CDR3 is TGTGCCAGCAGCTCGGCTAAACAGAAACCCTATGGCTACACCTTC. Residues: CASSSAKQKPYGYTF. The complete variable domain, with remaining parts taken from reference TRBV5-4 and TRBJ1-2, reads ETGVTQSPTHLIKTRGQQVTLRCSSQSGHNTVSWYQQALGQGPQFIFQYYREEENGRGNFPPRFSGLQFPNYSSELNVNALELDDSALYLCASSSAKQKPYGYTFGSGTRLTVV.

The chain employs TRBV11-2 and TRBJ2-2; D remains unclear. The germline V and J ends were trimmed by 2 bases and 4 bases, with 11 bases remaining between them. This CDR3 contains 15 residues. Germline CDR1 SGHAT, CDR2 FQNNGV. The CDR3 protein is CASSLIGGSTGELFF. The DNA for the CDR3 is TGTGCCAGCAGCTTAATCGGCGGATCCACCGGGGAGCTGTTTTTT.